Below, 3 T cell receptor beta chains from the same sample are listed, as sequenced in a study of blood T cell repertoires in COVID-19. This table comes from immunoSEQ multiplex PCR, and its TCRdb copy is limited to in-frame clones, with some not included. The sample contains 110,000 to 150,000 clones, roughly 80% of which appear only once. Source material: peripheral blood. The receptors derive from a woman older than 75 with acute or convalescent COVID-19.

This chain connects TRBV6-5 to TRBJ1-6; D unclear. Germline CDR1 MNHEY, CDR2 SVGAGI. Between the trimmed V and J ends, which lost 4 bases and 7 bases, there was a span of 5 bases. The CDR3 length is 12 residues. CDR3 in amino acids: CASSFRNSPLHF. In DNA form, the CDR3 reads TGTGCCAGCAGTTTCAGAAATTCACCCCTCCACTTT.

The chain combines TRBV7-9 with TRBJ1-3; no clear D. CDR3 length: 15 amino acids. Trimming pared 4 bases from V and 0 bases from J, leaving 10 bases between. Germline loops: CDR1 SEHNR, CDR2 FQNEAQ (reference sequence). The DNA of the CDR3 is TGTGCCAGCAGCTGGACTTCGAGCTCTGGAAACACCATATATTTT. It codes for CASSWTSSSGNTIYF. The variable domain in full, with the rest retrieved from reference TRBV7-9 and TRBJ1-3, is DTGVSQNPRHKITKRGQNVTFRCDPISEHNRLYWYRQTLGQGPEFLTYFQNEAQLEKSRLLSDRFSAERPKGSFSTLEIQRTEQGDSAMYLCASSWTSSSGNTIYFGEGSWLTVV.

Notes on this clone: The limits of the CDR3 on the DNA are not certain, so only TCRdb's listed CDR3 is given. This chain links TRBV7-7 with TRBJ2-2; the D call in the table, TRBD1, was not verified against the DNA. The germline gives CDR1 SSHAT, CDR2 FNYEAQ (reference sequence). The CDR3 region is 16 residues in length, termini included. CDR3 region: CASSFGPGQVGGELFF.